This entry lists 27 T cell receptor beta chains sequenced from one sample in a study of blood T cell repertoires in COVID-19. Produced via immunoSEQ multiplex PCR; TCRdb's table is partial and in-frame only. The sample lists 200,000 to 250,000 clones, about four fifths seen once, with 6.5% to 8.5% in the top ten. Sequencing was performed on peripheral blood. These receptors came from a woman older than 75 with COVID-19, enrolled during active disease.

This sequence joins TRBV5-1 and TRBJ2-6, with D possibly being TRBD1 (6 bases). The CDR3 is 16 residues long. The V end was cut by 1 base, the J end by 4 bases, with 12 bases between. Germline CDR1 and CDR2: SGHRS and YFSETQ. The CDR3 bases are TGCGCCAGCAGCTTGATCACAGGGCCCGGGGCCAACGTCCTGACTTTC. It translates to CASSLITGPGANVLTF.

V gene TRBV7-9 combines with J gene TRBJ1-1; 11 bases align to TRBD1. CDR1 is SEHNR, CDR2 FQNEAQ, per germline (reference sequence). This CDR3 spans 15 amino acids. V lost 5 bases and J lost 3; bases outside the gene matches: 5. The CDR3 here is CASSAGQGAYTEAFF. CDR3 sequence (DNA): TGTGCCAGCAGCGCCGGACAGGGGGCCTACACTGAAGCTTTCTTT.

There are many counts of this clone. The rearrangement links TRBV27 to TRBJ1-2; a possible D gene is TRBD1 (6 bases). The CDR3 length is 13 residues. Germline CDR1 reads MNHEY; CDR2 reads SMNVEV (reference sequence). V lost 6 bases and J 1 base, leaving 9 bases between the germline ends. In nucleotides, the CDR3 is TGTGCCAGCAGGGACAGCAATAACTATGGCTACACCTTC. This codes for CASRDSNNYGYTF.

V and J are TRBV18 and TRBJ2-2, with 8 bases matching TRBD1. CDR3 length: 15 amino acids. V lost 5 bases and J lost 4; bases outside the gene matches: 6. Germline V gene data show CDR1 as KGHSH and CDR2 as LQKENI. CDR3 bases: TGTGCCAGCTCAACCAGGGGGCAGGTCACCGGGGAGCTGTTTTTT. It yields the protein CASSTRGQVTGELFF. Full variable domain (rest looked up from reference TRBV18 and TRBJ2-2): NAGVMQNPRHLVRRRGQEARLRCSPMKGHSHVYWYRQLPEEGLKFMVYLQKENIIDESGMPKERFSAEFPKEGPSILRIQQVVRGDSAAYFCASSTRGQVTGELFFGEGSRLTVL.

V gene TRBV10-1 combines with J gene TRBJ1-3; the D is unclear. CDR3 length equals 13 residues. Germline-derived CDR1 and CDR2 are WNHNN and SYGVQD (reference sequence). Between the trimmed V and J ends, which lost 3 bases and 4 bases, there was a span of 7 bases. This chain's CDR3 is CASSDPGGNTIYF. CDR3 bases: TGCGCCAGCAGTGATCCCGGGGGAAACACCATATATTTT.

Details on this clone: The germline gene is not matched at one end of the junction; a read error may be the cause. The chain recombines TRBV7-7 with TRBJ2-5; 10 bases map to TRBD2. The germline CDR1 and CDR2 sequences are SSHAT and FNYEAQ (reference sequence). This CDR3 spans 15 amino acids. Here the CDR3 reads CASSSSAGGLGTQYF. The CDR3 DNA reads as TGTGCTAGCAGCTCCTCAGCGGGGGGGCTTGGGACCCAGTACTTC. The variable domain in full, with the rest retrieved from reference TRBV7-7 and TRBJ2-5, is GAGVSQSPRYKVTKRGQDVTLRCDPISSHATLYWYQQALGQGPEFLTYFNYEAQPDKSGLPSDRFSAERPEGSISTLTIQRTEQRDSAMYRCASSSSAGGLGTQYFGPGTRLLVL.

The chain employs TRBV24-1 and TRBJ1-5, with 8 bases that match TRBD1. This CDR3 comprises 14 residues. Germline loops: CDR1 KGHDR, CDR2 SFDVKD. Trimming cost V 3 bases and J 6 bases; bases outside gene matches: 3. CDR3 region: CATSDTGGRQPQHF. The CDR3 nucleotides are TGTGCCACCAGTGATACAGGGGGGCGTCAGCCCCAGCATTTT.

CDR3 residues: CSARANTEAFF. CDR3 DNA sequence: TGCAGCGCCAGGGCTAACACTGAAGCTTTCTTT. The chain uses TRBV29-1 and TRBJ1-1; weak D call: TRBD1 (5 bases). The V end was cut by 7 bases, the J end by 2 bases, with 8 bases between. This CDR3 is built from 11 residues. Germline CDR1 and CDR2: SQVTM and ANQGSEA.

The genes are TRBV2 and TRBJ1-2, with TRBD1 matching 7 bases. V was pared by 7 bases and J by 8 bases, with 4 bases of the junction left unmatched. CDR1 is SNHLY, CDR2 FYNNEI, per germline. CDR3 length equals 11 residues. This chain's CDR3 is CASKGDSGYTF. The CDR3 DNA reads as TGTGCCAGCAAAGGGGACAGCGGCTACACCTTC.

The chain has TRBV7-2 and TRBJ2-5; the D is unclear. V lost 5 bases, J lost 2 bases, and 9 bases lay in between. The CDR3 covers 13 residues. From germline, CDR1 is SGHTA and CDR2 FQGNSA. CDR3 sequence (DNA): TGTGCCAGCAGCCGACTCGCTCAAGAGACCCAGTACTTC. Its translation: CASSRLAQETQYF.

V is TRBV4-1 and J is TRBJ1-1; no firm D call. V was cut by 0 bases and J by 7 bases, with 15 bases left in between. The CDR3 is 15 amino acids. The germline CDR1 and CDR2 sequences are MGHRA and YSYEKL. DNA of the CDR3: TGCGCCAGCAGCCAAGACCGGACGGTCCGGGGTGAAGCTTTCTTT. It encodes CASSQDRTVRGEAFF.

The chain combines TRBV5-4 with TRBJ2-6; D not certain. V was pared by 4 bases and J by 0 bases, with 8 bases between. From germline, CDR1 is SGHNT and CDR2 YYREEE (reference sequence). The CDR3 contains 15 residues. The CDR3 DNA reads TGTGCCAGCAGCCTCTATAGCTCTGGGGCCAACGTCCTGACTTTC. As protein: CASSLYSSGANVLTF. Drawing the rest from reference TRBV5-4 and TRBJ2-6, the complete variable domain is ETGVTQSPTHLIKTRGQQVTLRCSSQSGHNTVSWYQQALGQGPQFIFQYYREEENGRGNFPPRFSGLQFPNYSSELNVNALELDDSALYLCASSLYSSGANVLTFGAGSRLTVL.

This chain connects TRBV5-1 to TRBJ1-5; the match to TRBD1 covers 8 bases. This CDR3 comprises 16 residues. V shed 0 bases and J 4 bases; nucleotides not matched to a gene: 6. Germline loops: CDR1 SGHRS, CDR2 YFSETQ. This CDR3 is CASSLGSGQANQPQHF. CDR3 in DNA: TGCGCCAGCAGCTTGGGTTCGGGACAGGCTAATCAGCCCCAGCATTTT.

The CDR3 nucleotides read TGTGCCAGCAGCCAACTTTGGACAGGGCCCTACGAGCAGTACTTC. Translation: CASSQLWTGPYEQYF. V and J are TRBV3-1 (or the pseudogene TRBV3-2) and TRBJ2-7; 8 nucleotides match TRBD1. Trimming at V came to 2 bases and at J to 2 bases, leaving 5 bases not matched to a gene. CDR3 length equals 15 residues. In germline, CDR1 is LGHDT, CDR2 YNNKEL (reference sequence).

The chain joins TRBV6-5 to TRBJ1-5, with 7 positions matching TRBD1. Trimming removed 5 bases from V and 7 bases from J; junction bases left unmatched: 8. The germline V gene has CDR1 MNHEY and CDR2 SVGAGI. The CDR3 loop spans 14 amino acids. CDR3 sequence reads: CASSTTGSGQPQHF. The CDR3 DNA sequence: TGTGCCAGCAGTACGACAGGGTCTGGGCAGCCCCAGCATTTT.

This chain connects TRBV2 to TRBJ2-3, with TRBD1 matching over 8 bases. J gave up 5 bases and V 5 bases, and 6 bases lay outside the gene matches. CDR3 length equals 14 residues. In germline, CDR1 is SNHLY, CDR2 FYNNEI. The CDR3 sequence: CASSLQGAGDTQYF. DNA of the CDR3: TGTGCCAGCAGTCTGCAGGGGGCCGGAGATACGCAGTATTTT.

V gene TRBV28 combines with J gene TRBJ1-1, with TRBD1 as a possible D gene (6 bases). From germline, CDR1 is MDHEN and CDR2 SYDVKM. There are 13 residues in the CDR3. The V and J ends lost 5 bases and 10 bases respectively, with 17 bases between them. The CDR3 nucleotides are TGTGCCAGCAGTCCGCCCGGGGGGCTTTCAGCTTTCTTT. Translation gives CASSPPGGLSAFF.

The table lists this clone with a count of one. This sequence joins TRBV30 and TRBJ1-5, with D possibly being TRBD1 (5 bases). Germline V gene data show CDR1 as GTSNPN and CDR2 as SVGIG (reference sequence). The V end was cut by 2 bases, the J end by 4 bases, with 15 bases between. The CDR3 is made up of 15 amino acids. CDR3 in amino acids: CAWSQQVGGNQPQHF. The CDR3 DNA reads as TGTGCCTGGAGTCAACAGGTTGGGGGGAATCAGCCCCAGCATTTT.

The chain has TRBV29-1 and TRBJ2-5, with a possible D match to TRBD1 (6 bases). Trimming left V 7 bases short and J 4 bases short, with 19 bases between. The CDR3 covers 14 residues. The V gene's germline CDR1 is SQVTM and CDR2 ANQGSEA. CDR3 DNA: TGCAGCGCCTGGGGGCTAGCAGGTGGAGAGACCCAGTACTTC. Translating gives CSAWGLAGGETQYF.

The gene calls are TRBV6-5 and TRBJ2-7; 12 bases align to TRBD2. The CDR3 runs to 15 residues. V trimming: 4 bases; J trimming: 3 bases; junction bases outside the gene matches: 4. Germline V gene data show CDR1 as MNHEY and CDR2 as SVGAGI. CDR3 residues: CASSSLTSGGYEQYF. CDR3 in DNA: TGTGCCAGCAGTTCGCTGACTAGCGGGGGCTACGAGCAGTACTTC.

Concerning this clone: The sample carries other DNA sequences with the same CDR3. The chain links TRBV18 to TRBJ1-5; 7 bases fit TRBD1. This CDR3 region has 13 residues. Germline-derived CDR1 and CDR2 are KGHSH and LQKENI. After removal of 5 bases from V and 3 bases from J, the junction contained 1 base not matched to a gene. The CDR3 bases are TGTGCCAGCTCAGGACAGGACAATCAGCCCCAGCATTTT. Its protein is CASSGQDNQPQHF.

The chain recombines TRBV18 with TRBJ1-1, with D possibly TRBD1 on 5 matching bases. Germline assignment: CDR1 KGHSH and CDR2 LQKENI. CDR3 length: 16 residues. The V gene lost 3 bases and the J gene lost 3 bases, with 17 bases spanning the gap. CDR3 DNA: TGTGCCAGCTCACCCTCAGGGACTTTCCTCGACACTGAAGCTTTCTTT. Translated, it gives CASSPSGTFLDTEAFF.

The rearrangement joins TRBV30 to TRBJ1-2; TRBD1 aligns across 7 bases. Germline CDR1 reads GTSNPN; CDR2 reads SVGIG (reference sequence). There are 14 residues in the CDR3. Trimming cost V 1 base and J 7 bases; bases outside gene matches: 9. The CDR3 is CAWSAVTGAGGYTF. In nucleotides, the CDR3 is TGTGCCTGGAGTGCTGTAACAGGGGCTGGTGGCTACACCTTC.

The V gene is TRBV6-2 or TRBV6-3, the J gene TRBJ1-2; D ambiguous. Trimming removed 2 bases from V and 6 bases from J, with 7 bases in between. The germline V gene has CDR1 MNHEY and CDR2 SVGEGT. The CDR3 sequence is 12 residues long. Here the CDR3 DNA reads TGTGCCAGCAGTTACGGGGAGGATGGCTACACCTTC. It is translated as CASSYGEDGYTF.

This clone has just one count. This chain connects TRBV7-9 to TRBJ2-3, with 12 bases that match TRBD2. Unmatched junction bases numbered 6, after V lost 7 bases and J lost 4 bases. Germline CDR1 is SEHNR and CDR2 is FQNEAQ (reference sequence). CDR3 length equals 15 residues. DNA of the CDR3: TGTGCCAGCATCAAGACTAGCGGGAGCGCAGATACGCAGTATTTT. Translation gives CASIKTSGSADTQYF.

This CDR3 is CASSYGRGYEQYF. CDR3 in DNA: TGTGCCAGCAGTTACGGGCGGGGTTACGAGCAGTACTTC. This rearrangement joins TRBV6-2 or TRBV6-3 to TRBJ2-7, with TRBD2 as a possible D gene (6 bases). CDR3 length: 13 residues. Germline CDR1 MNHEY, CDR2 SVGEGT. Trimming stripped 2 bases from V and 4 bases from J, with 9 bases between.

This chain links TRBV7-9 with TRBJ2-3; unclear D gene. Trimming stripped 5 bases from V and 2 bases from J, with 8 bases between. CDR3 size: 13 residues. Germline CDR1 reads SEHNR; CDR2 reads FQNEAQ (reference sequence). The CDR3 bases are TGTGCCAGCAGCCTTTTTAACACAGATACGCAGTATTTT. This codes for CASSLFNTDTQYF.